Presented here are 2 T cell receptor beta chains from one specimen sequenced in a study of low-dose radiotherapy and immunotherapy resistance in tumors. Primers used for first-strand cDNA, a TRAV- and TRBV-specific set, covered both alpha and beta chains. It was with a constant-region primer and a V-primer adapter that TCRs were amplified over around 18 PCR cycles. One entry per CDR3 protein results from TCRdb running MiXCR on the reads. In the table there are fewer than 7,500 distinct CDR3 sequences, about 79% of which are singletons. These receptor sequences come from a human donor with advanced metastatic prostate, ovarian, gallbladder or colorectal cancer (not recorded which). This table probably holds off-target reads from a library built for another chain.

This clonotype has only a few counts. The chain joins TRBV3-1 to TRBJ1-1; D not resolved. The CDR3 consists of 12 residues. V lost 3 bases and J lost 11, with 13 bases in between. Germline V lookup: CDR1 LGHDT, CDR2 YNNKEL (reference sequence). CDR3 coding DNA: TGTGCCAGCAGCCATTCATCGCGGCTGGCTTTCTTT. Translating gives CASSHSSRLAFF.

This clonotype has just one count. The chain combines TRBV2 with TRBJ1-5; 10 nucleotides align to TRBD1. CDR1 is SNHLY, CDR2 FYNNEI, per germline. The CDR3 length is 15 residues. With 3 bases clipped from V and 7 bases from J, the junction kept 6 bases outside the gene matches. The CDR3 sequence: CASSEPGQGSQPQHF. CDR3 DNA sequence: TGTGCCAGCAGTGAGCCGGGACAGGGGTCCCAGCCCCAGCATTTT.